The next 28 T cell receptor beta chains were all read from a single sample in a study of cytomegalovirus exposure and HLA in healthy donors. The PCR contained 60 Vbeta and 13 Jbeta primers. Clones were read by immunoSEQ multiplex PCR, and TCRdb kept only the in-frame ones, dropping some. The sample carries 60,000 to 70,000 clones, about four fifths recorded once. Sequenced sample: PBMCs. The origin of the receptors is a woman younger than 45 in good health and CMV-seronegative.

The sample holds a few counts of this clone. This chain joins TRBV6-5 and TRBJ2-7; TRBD2 agrees at 9 bases. The CDR3 sequence is 15 residues long. Germline CDR1 reads MNHEY; CDR2 reads SVGAGI. Trimming took 2 bases from V and 7 from J; bases not matched to a gene: 9. As DNA, the CDR3 is TGTGCCAGCAGTTACCCCGCTAGCGGGGCCGGTGAGCAGTACTTC. It encodes CASSYPASGAGEQYF.

The chain uses TRBV18 and TRBJ1-1, with D tentatively TRBD1 (5 bases). Trimming cost V 6 bases and J 4 bases, with 12 bases left between them. CDR1 and CDR2 (germline): KGHSH, LQKENI. This CDR3 has 13 amino acids. CDR3 sequence reads: CASSTGQGTEAFF. Written as DNA, the CDR3 is TGTGCCAGCTCCACGGGTCAGGGCACTGAAGCTTTCTTT.

The table lists this clone with a few counts. The chain has TRBV28 and TRBJ2-7; 9 nucleotides align to TRBD1. Per the germline V gene, CDR1 is MDHEN and CDR2 is SYDVKM. The CDR3 totals 14 residues. The ends lost 2 bases at V and 5 bases at J; junction bases unmatched: 4. The CDR3 DNA reads as TGTGCCAGCAGTTTAGCGGGACAGGGTCACGAGCAGTACTTC. Translation: CASSLAGQGHEQYF.

The rearrangement uses TRBV12-5 and TRBJ2-7; the match to TRBD1 covers 8 bases. V lost 7 bases, J lost 6 bases, and 8 bases stayed unmatched. The CDR3 spans 13 residues. In germline, CDR1 is LGHNT, CDR2 FRNRAP. CDR3 in amino acids: CASALTTGAEQYF. For the CDR3, the DNA is TGTGCTAGTGCCTTAACGACAGGGGCCGAGCAGTACTTC.

The CDR3 DNA reads TGCAGCGTTACAGGGGGGCTGCGGGTAGATGGCTACACCTTC. Its protein is CSVTGGLRVDGYTF. The genes are TRBV29-1 and TRBJ1-2; 8 positions agree with TRBD1. The length of the CDR3 is 14 residues. From germline, CDR1 is SQVTM and CDR2 ANQGSEA. With V trimmed by 5 bases and J by 6 bases, 11 bases remained unmatched.

The chain joins TRBV7-9 to TRBJ1-2; D gene ambiguous. Germline CDR1 is SEHNR and CDR2 is FQNEAQ (reference sequence). The CDR3 has 14 residues. The V end lost 5 bases, the J end lost 8 bases, and 18 bases lay between the germline ends. The DNA for the CDR3 is TGTGCCAGCAGCCTAGGACCCAGTCGGGGAGGCTACACCTTC. Protein product: CASSLGPSRGGYTF.

As regards this clone: A junction end diverges from the germline sequence, so it may reflect a read error. The genes are TRBV28 and TRBJ2-7; D ambiguous. Germline-derived CDR1 and CDR2 are MDHEN and SYDVKM. The CDR3 totals 12 residues. In DNA, the CDR3 is TGTGCCAGCAGTTTTGGCTCCTCCGAGCAGTACTTC. It is translated as CASSFGSSEQYF.

The chain's CDR3 is CASSLTSTAAQYF. CDR3 in DNA: TGTGCCAGCAGCTTGACTAGTACCGCGGCTCAGTACTTC. The chain recombines TRBV7-9 with TRBJ2-4; maybe TRBD2 (6 bases). The CDR3 has 13 amino acids. CDR1 and CDR2 (germline): SEHNR, FQNEAQ (reference sequence). Trimming took off 3 bases at V and 12 bases at J, with 15 bases between the two ends.

The DNA of the CDR3 is TGTGCCAGCAGTGACGCTAGCGGGGGGGCCGATGAGCAGTTCTTC. This encodes CASSDASGGADEQFF. The rearrangement uses TRBV6-4 and TRBJ2-1; TRBD2 aligns across 12 bases. Germline lookup yields CDR1 MRHNA and CDR2 SNTAGT. The CDR3 spans 15 residues. Trimming cost V 2 bases and J 8 bases; bases outside gene matches: 4.

The J gene is TRBJ1-5, the V gene TRBV6-1; 9 nucleotides match TRBD1. The CDR3 totals 16 residues. V was pared by 4 bases and J by 7 bases, with 11 bases of the junction left unmatched. In germline, CDR1 is MNHNS, CDR2 SASEGT. CDR3 region: CASSGWGQGNGQPQHF. DNA of the CDR3: TGTGCCAGCAGTGGATGGGGACAGGGAAACGGCCAGCCCCAGCATTTT.

The chain carries TRBV7-2 and TRBJ2-1; TRBD2 aligns across 12 bases. The J segment lost 7 bases and the V segment lost 6 bases, leaving 7 bases of the junction unmatched. Germline V lookup: CDR1 SGHTA, CDR2 FQGNSA. This CDR3 contains 15 residues. CDR3 in amino acids: CASRLAGGPKNEQFF. CDR3 coding DNA: TGTGCCAGCAGGCTAGCGGGAGGGCCCAAAAATGAGCAGTTCTTC.

This rearrangement joins TRBV29-1 to TRBJ2-7, with a tentative D call TRBD2 (5 bases). Looked up from germline, CDR1 is SQVTM and CDR2 is ANQGSEA. The length of the CDR3 is 14 residues. V was cut by 6 bases and J by 2 bases, with 17 bases left in between. CDR3 DNA: TGCAGCGTCAAAGCGGATGAGGACCCCTACGAGCAGTACTTC. It encodes CSVKADEDPYEQYF.

This chain uses TRBV10-3 with TRBJ1-1, with TRBD1 matching 9 bases. The CDR3 consists of 13 residues. Germline CDR1 ENHRY, CDR2 SYGVKD. The junction had 4 bases not matched to a gene; V was cut back by 6 bases and J by 5 bases. In DNA form, the CDR3 reads TGTGCCATCAGACCCGACAGGGGGACTGAAGCTTTCTTT. Translated, it gives CAIRPDRGTEAFF.

There are a few counts of this clone. The sample carries other DNA sequences with the same CDR3. The chain links TRBV4-1 to TRBJ1-1; D call uncertain. The germline V and J ends were trimmed by 1 base and 0 bases, with 12 bases remaining between them. The CDR3 contains 16 residues. Germline values: CDR1 MGHRA, CDR2 YSYEKL. The CDR3 DNA is TGCGCCAGCAGCCAAGCCCGGACGGGGATGAACACTGAAGCTTTCTTT. Protein: CASSQARTGMNTEAFF.

The chain combines TRBV15 with TRBJ1-5, with D unresolved. V dropped 0 bases and J dropped 5 bases, with 8 bases sitting between them. The CDR3 spans 14 residues. The germline V gene has CDR1 LNHNV and CDR2 YYDKDF (reference sequence). CDR3 nucleotides: TGTGCCACCAGCAGAGACCACGGGGATCAGCCCCAGCATTTT. Protein: CATSRDHGDQPQHF.

The rearrangement joins TRBV25-1 to TRBJ1-2; 8 bases align to TRBD1. Germline lookup yields CDR1 MGHDK and CDR2 SYGVNS. V shed 0 bases, J shed 6 bases, and the junction held 3 bases outside the gene matches. The CDR3 runs 14 residues. As DNA, the CDR3 is TGTGCCAGCAGTGAATATAGACAGGGGAATGGCTACACCTTC. Amino acids: CASSEYRQGNGYTF.

The chain combines TRBV6-5 with TRBJ2-2; no reliable D call. Germline CDR1 and CDR2: MNHEY and SVGAGI. Trimming shortened V by 5 bases and J by 1 base, and 5 bases separated the two germline ends. This CDR3 is 13 amino acids long. CDR3 in amino acids: CASSPLNTGELFF. In DNA, the CDR3 is TGTGCCAGCAGTCCACTGAACACCGGGGAGCTGTTTTTT.

The chain combines TRBV6-5 with TRBJ2-4; TRBD1 matches at 9 bases. Looked up from germline, CDR1 is MNHEY and CDR2 is SVGAGI. The CDR3 totals 14 residues. Trimming took 2 bases from V and 13 from J; bases not matched to a gene: 9. The CDR3 nucleotides read TGTGCCAGCAGTTACGGTAGGGGACAGGGAAAACAGTACTTC. Residues: CASSYGRGQGKQYF.

This chain connects TRBV6-5 to TRBJ2-1; 9 bases align to TRBD2. Trimming cost V 7 bases and J 6 bases; bases outside gene matches: 7. From germline, CDR1 is MNHEY and CDR2 SVGAGI. The CDR3 has 14 residues. CDR3 residues: CASNRLAARNEQFF. The DNA of the CDR3 is TGTGCCAGCAACAGACTAGCGGCACGCAATGAGCAGTTCTTC.

This rearrangement joins TRBV7-6 to TRBJ1-5, with 9 bases matching TRBD1. V lost 5 bases to trimming and J lost 4 bases; unmatched junction nucleotides: 6. The CDR3 is 15 amino acids. CDR1 is SGHVS and CDR2 is FNYEAQ in the germline V gene. In DNA, the CDR3 is TGTGCCAGCAGCAGGGGACAGGGTAGGAATCAGCCCCAGCATTTT. Translation gives CASSRGQGRNQPQHF.

The rearrangement links TRBV7-6 to TRBJ2-1, with D perhaps matching TRBD1 (7 bases). The germline CDR1 and CDR2 sequences are SGHVS and FNYEAQ. This CDR3 is built from 14 residues. Trimming left V 4 bases short and J 8 bases short, with 15 bases between. CDR3 protein: CASSSDREVDEQFF. The CDR3 nucleotides read TGTGCCAGCAGCTCCGACAGGGAGGTCGATGAGCAGTTCTTC.

This clone was seen only a few times. Written as DNA, the CDR3 is TGTGCCAGCAGCTTGCCCCTCGGGGGGGGCACTGAAGCTTTCTTT. This gives the protein CASSLPLGGGTEAFF. This chain uses TRBV5-4 with TRBJ1-1; weak D call: TRBD1 (5 bases). Trimming stripped 1 base from V and 4 bases from J, with 14 bases between. The CDR3 length is 15 residues. From germline, CDR1 is SGHNT and CDR2 YYREEE (reference sequence).

The chain combines TRBV7-6 with TRBJ1-2; no clear D gene. The CDR3 extends over 14 amino acids. Germline CDR1 reads SGHVS; CDR2 reads FNYEAQ. V was cut by 4 bases and J by 8 bases, with 17 bases left in between. This CDR3 reads CASSSNLAVSGYTF. The CDR3 DNA reads as TGTGCCAGCAGCTCAAATCTTGCAGTTTCAGGCTACACCTTC.

V is TRBV5-4 and J is TRBJ2-4; TRBD2 matches at 9 bases. The ends lost 0 bases at V and 3 bases at J; junction bases unmatched: 4. CDR1 is SGHNT, CDR2 YYREEE, per germline (reference sequence). The CDR3 spans 16 residues. The CDR3, as DNA: TGTGCCAGCAGCTTGGGCGGGAGGGCCGTCAAAAACATTCAGTACTTC. Translating it yields CASSLGGRAVKNIQYF.

This clone was counted only a few times. CDR3 protein: CAWSVWPIAFF. CDR3 sequence (DNA): TGTGCCTGGAGTGTATGGCCAATAGCTTTCTTT. The chain recombines TRBV30 with TRBJ1-1; D gene uncertain. The germline CDR1 and CDR2 sequences are GTSNPN and SVGIG (reference sequence). The ends were cut back, 0 bases at V and 10 bases at J, with 9 bases in the middle. This CDR3 region has 11 residues. The entire variable domain, with the rest obtained from reference TRBV30 and TRBJ1-1, is as follows: SQTIHQWPATLVQPVGSPLSLECTVEGTSNPNLYWYRQAAGRGLQLLFYSVGIGQISSEVPQNLSASRPQDRQFILSSKKLLLSDSGFYLCAWSVWPIAFFGQGTRLTVV.

The CDR3 bases are TGTGCCAGCAGCTCGCCGCTCGACAGGGATGAAAAACTGTTTTTT. Protein sequence: CASSSPLDRDEKLFF. The rearrangement uses TRBV11-2 and TRBJ1-4; 7 bases fit TRBD1. CDR3 length equals 15 residues. V dropped 4 bases and J dropped 6; count of bases not matched to a gene: 8. Germline CDR1 is SGHAT and CDR2 is FQNNGV.

Notes on this clone: Different DNA sequences within this sample yield the same CDR3. The chain links TRBV5-1 to TRBJ2-7, with 10 positions matching TRBD2. J was trimmed by 0 bases and V by 7 bases; bases with no gene match: 1. CDR1 is SGHRS and CDR2 is YFSETQ in the germline V gene. The CDR3 has 13 residues. The CDR3 coding sequence is TGCGCCAGCTCTAGCGGGGGCTCCTACGAGCAGTACTTC. It specifies CASSSGGSYEQYF.

The chain employs TRBV30 and TRBJ1-6; 10 nucleotides line up with TRBD1. This CDR3 has 15 amino acids. Unmatched junction bases numbered 7, after V lost 1 base and J lost 10 bases. Per the germline V gene, CDR1 is GTSNPN and CDR2 is SVGIG (reference sequence). This CDR3 is CAWSAGQGTGSPLHF. CDR3 DNA sequence: TGTGCCTGGAGTGCGGGACAGGGGACGGGCTCACCCCTCCACTTT.